Shown below are 8 T cell receptor beta chains from a single sample sequenced in a study of CD8 T cells in ankylosing spondylitis. Using its own MiXCR run on the 5' RACE reads, TCRdb lists one record per CDR3 protein. The sample carries fewer than 350,000 distinct CDR3 sequences, roughly 10% recorded once. Material: blood, either unsorted or a sorted T cell fraction (not recorded which). Source of these receptors: a female donor with ankylosing spondylitis or in good health (not recorded which).

In this sample, this clonotype turned up a few times. J is TRBJ2-3 and V is TRBV11-2; D not certain. The V end was cut by 5 bases, the J end by 14 bases, with 17 bases between. The CDR3 totals 12 residues. The V gene's germline CDR1 is SGHAT and CDR2 FQNNGV. CDR3 in amino acids: CASSPTGPSLYF. In DNA form, the CDR3 reads TGTGCCAGCAGCCCAACGGGCCCGTCACTGTATTTT.

This clonotype occurred many times. The chain is built from TRBV10-3 and TRBJ1-5; 11 bases align to TRBD1. CDR1 and CDR2 from the germline V gene are ENHRY and SYGVKD. The V and J ends lost 3 bases and 0 bases, in that order; junction bases with no gene match: 4. The CDR3 has 17 residues. The CDR3 DNA follows: TGTGCCATCAGTGAAGGGGACAGGGGGTATAGCAATCAGCCCCAGCATTTT. Protein sequence: CAISEGDRGYSNQPQHF.

This clonotype was counted only a few times. This chain joins TRBV20-1 and TRBJ2-1; 9 bases match TRBD2. Trimming took 2 bases from V and 1 from J; bases not matched to a gene: 6. This CDR3 is built from 16 residues. Germline V gives CDR1 DFQATT, CDR2 SNEGSKA (reference sequence). The CDR3, as DNA: TGCAGTGCTAGAATTAGCGGGAGTGGGTCCTACAATGAGCAGTTCTTC. Translating it yields CSARISGSGSYNEQFF.

This clonotype appeared many times. The chain combines TRBV10-2 with TRBJ2-1; no clear D gene. The CDR3 consists of 15 residues. The germline gives CDR1 WSHSY, CDR2 SAAADI. Trimming took off 4 bases at V and 2 bases at J, with 12 bases between the two ends. CDR3 DNA: TGCGCCAGCAGTGTTGTTCTCCCTACCTACAATGAGCAGTTCTTC. The encoded protein is CASSVVLPTYNEQFF.

This clonotype was observed many times. This chain uses TRBV6-5 with TRBJ2-1; TRBD2 aligns across 9 bases. The germline V gene has CDR1 MNHEY and CDR2 SVGAGI. V lost 2 bases to trimming and J lost 5 bases; unmatched junction nucleotides: 4. The CDR3 sequence is 15 residues long. CDR3 amino acids: CASSYTLAGDNEQFF. The CDR3 DNA reads TGTGCCAGCAGTTACACTTTAGCGGGAGACAATGAGCAGTTCTTC.

This clonotype showed up many times. The J gene is TRBJ2-3, the V gene TRBV28; 16 positions match TRBD2. Losses at the gene ends were 3 bases for V and 2 bases for J; bases not matched to a gene: 14. CDR3 size: 21 residues. CDR1 is MDHEN, CDR2 SYDVKM, per germline. The CDR3, as DNA: TGTGCCAGCAGTTTTTCCTTTCCGGGACTAGCGGGAGGGCGAGACACAGATACGCAGTATTTT. This translates into CASSFSFPGLAGGRDTDTQYF.

This clonotype came up a few times. A read error may produce the germline difference seen at one junction end. V and J are TRBV4-2 and TRBJ2-7; D is ambiguous. The germline V gene encodes CDR1 LGHNA and CDR2 YNFKEQ. The CDR3 spans 12 residues. The CDR3 protein is CASSQENYGQYF. The CDR3 region has the DNA TGTGCCAGCAGCCAAGAAAATTACGGGCAGTACTTC.

Many counts were recorded for this clonotype. The CDR3 sequence is CASSSGQGKISPLHF. CDR3 coding DNA: TGTGCCAGCAGCTCCGGACAGGGAAAGATTTCACCCCTCCACTTT. This chain connects TRBV7-6 to TRBJ1-6, with 8 bases aligning to TRBD1. V shed 4 bases and J 9 bases; nucleotides not matched to a gene: 8. Germline V CDR1 and CDR2: SGHVS, FNYEAQ. CDR3 size: 15 residues.